The clone carrying this TCR beta chain was observed a handful of times. With V trimmed by 3 bases and J by 13 bases, 6 bases remained unmatched. The CDR3 runs to 13 residues. CDR1 and CDR2 from the germline V gene are SGHRS and YFSETQ. MiXCR, run by TCRdb on the 5' RACE reads, gives a single entry per CDR3 protein. Counted here are 35,000 to 50,000 distinct CDR3 sequences, 29% occurring once; the ten biggest clones make up roughly 4%. This sequence joins TRBV5-1 and TRBJ2-4, with 11 bases that match TRBD2. Sequencing used memory CD4+ T cells sorted from a lymph node. Subset specified: memory CD4+ T cells, CD4+CD45RO+CD25-. This sequence was found in a female donor with breast cancer. CDR3 loop: CASSYSSGRPQYF. The CDR3 DNA follows: TGCGCCAGCAGCTACTCTAGCGGGAGGCCCCAGTACTTC.